This TCR beta chain stems from a study of blood T cells in healthy people across ages. Alongside a J-beta primer mix, a sample-barcoded 5' primer served in a second PCR lasting about 6 to 11 cycles. TCRdb reprocessed the 5' RACE reads with MiXCR, giving one entry per CDR3 protein. Here the sample spans 760,000 or so distinct CDR3 sequences, 20% to 25% being singletons. Per individual sample, total RNA of at least 5 micrograms was extracted. CDR1 is SGHNT and CDR2 is YYREEE in the germline V gene (reference sequence). Trimming cost V 1 base and J 0 bases, with 7 bases left between them. The CDR3 runs 14 residues. Study results and caveats: Estimates of total diversity, which came from one million sequenced T cells, were considered to be underestimates.

This clonotype showed up just a few times. What it recognizes is unknown. These data are also associated with another study on T cells of mothers and their children.

The sample comprised blood. This receptor was identified in a boy aged 5-17 years in good health. The rearrangement uses TRBV5-4 and TRBJ1-1, with D perhaps matching TRBD1 (5 bases). CDR3: CASSLKGMNTEAFF. DNA for the CDR3: TGTGCCAGCAGCTTGAAGGGGATGAACACTGAAGCTTTCTTT.